This TCR beta chain is drawn from a study of human versus mouse CDR3 diversity and MHC coevolution. The CDR3 has 15 residues. Losses at the gene ends were 3 bases for V and 6 bases for J; bases not matched to a gene: 5. Germline CDR1 SGDLS, CDR2 YYNGEE. Notes on this clone: Its antigen is not identified.

TCRdb's table, derived via immunoSEQ multiplex PCR, lists solely in-frame clones and lacks some. Found here are tens of thousands of clones, just under 95% of them singletons; the top ten hold under 20%. Cells were CD45RO-negative CD62L-positive naive CD4 T cells sorted from PBMCs. Notes on the study in general: A handful of MHC II alleles selected the human T cells. The lowest clonal inequality scores came from most of the three human donors. Approximately 1.6 million TCR beta clonotypes were estimated for humans, the largest repertoire.

The sample comprised naive CD4+ T cells from blood. Subset in this sample: CD45RO-negative CD62L-positive naive CD4 T cells. The V and J genes are TRBV9 and TRBJ2-2, with TRBD1 matching 10 bases. This TCR came from a person aged 55 to 75 in good health. This chain's CDR3 is CASSGTGGHAGELFF. The DNA of the CDR3 is TGTGCCAGCAGCGGGACAGGGGGTCACGCCGGGGAGCTGTTTTTT. Full variable domain (rest looked up from reference TRBV9 and TRBJ2-2): DSGVTQTPKHLITATGQRVTLRCSPRSGDLSVYWYQQSLDQGLQFLIQYYNGEERAKGNILERFSAQQFPDLHSELNLSSLELGDSALYFCASSGTGGHAGELFFGEGSRLTVL.